This T cell receptor beta chain comes out of a study of graft-versus-host responses after intestinal transplantation. As to this clone: Its antigen is still unknown.

Produced via immunoSEQ multiplex PCR; TCRdb's table is partial and in-frame only. The profile shows more than 80,000 clones, roughly 80% of them singletons. Points from the study as a whole: High graft-versus-host to host-versus-graft clonal ratios were seen in allografts of patients with graft-donor T cell macrochimerism.

The V end lost 3 bases, the J end lost 7 bases, and 9 bases lay between the germline ends. The length of the CDR3 is 13 residues. In germline, CDR1 is SEHNR, CDR2 FQNEAQ (reference sequence). This chain joins TRBV7-9 and TRBJ2-2; weak D call: TRBD2 (6 bases). The sequencing here drew on unstimulated CD8+ T cells sorted from spleen or lymph node cells, taken before intestinal transplant. This clonotype was sampled from a human donor who received an intestinal transplant. As DNA, the CDR3 is TGTGCCAGCAGCTTCCAGCGGGTCGGGGAGCTGTTTTTT. It encodes CASSFQRVGELFF.